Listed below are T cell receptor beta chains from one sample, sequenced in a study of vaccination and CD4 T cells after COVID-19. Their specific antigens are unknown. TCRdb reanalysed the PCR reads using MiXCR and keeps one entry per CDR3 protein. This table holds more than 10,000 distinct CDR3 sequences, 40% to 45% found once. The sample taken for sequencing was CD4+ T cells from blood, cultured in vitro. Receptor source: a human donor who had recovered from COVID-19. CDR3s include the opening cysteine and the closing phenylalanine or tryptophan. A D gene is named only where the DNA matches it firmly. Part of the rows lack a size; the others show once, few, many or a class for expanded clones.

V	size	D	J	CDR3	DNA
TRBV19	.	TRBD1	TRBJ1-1	CASTTPLSGTGTGNTEAFF	TGTGCCAGTACCACTCCCCTATCCGGGACAGGGACTGGGAACACTGAAGCTTTCTTT
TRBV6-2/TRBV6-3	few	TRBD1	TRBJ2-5	CASSKLQGAETQYF	TGTGCCAGCAGTAAATTACAGGGGGCAGAGACCCAGTACTTC
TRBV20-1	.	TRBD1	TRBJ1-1	CSARGRQGVEAFF	TGCAGTGCTAGGGGCCGACAGGGGGTTGAAGCTTTCTTT
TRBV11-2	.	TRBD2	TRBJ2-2	CASSQGLAATGELFF	TGTGCCAGCAGCCAAGGGCTAGCGGCCACCGGGGAGCTGTTTTTT
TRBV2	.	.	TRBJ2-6	CASSEGVPRSSGANVLTF	TGTGCCAGCAGTGAAGGGGTACCCAGGAGCTCTGGGGCCAACGTCCTGACTTTC
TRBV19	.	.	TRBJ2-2	CASSIMGGQMTGELFF	TGTGCCAGTAGTATCATGGGGGGCCAAATGACCGGGGAGCTGTTTTTT
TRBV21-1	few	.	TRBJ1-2	CASSKGRRGTTNYGYTF	TGTGCCAGCAGCAAAGGTAGGAGGGGCACCACTAACTATGGCTACACCTTC
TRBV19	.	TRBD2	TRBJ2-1	CATLGLAGGHEQFF	TGTGCCACCTTGGGGCTAGCGGGAGGTCATGAGCAGTTCTTC
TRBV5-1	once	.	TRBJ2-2	CASSLALAVAGELFF	TGCGCCAGCAGCTTGGCCCTAGCTGTGGCCGGGGAGCTGTTTTTT
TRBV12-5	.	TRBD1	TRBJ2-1	CASSSRQGKDEQFF	TGTGCTAGTTCTTCACGACAGGGAAAGGATGAGCAGTTCTTC
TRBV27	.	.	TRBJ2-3	CASSAARTGSTDTQYF	TGTGCCAGCAGTGCCGCTAGGACCGGGAGCACAGATACGCAGTATTTT
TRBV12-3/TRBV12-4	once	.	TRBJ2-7	CASSLGATGINEQYF	TGTGCCAGCAGTTTAGGGGCTACAGGAATAAACGAGCAGTACTTC
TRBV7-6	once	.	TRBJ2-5	CASRETGTPLGETQYF	TGTGCCAGCAGGGAAACCGGGACCCCCCTCGGAGAGACCCAGTACTTC
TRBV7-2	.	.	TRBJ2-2	CASSMTGNTGELFF	TGTGCCAGCAGCATGACAGGGAACACCGGGGAGCTGTTTTTT
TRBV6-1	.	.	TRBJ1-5	CASRDRQANQPQHF	TGTGCCAGCAGAGATAGACAGGCCAATCAGCCCCAGCATTTT
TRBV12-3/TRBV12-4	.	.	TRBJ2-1	CAGGSSSYNEQFF	TGTGCGGGGGGTAGTAGCTCCTACAATGAGCAGTTCTTC